The 27 T cell receptor beta chains below were found in one sample sequenced in a study of neurological immune-mediated disorders (dated by TCRdb to about 2019). Receptor amplification or capture employed 5' RACE. TCRdb records Illumina HiSeq 2500 as the sequencer. Starting from the raw public reads, TCRdb applied fastp trimming at Q25, assembled clones with MiXCR and retained in-frame beta chains. Duplicate CDR3 protein sequences are folded into a single record with the most common DNA and genes. Present in this sample are about 25,000 distinct CDR3 sequences, 13% of which were seen just once. 15% to 20% of the sample is held by the ten biggest clonotypes. The sequenced material came from PBMCs. Receptors were obtained from a woman between 40 and 50 years old with HTLV-1-associated myelopathy (HAM/TSP).

The CDR3 here is CASSVGYLEKLFF. The CDR3 DNA reads as TGTGCCAGCAGTGTGGGGTATCTGGAAAAACTGTTTTTT. The rearrangement joins TRBV2 to TRBJ1-4; no clear D gene. V lost 4 bases to trimming and J lost 8 bases, with 11 bases between them. Germline assignment: CDR1 SNHLY and CDR2 FYNNEI. The CDR3 has 13 amino acids.

This clonotype was found many times. The chain carries TRBV5-1 and TRBJ1-1; no clear D. The V end lost 4 bases, the J end lost 7 bases, and 14 bases lay between the germline ends. The CDR3 is made up of 13 amino acids. CDR1 and CDR2 (germline): SGHRS, YFSETQ. The CDR3 DNA sequence: TGCGCCAGCAGCCGGGTCGGCGACGGTGAAGCTTTCTTT. This sequence encodes CASSRVGDGEAFF.

This clonotype rates as medium-sized (0.01 to 0.1%). V usage is TRBV27 and J usage is TRBJ2-7; D is undetermined. The germline gives CDR1 MNHEY, CDR2 SMNVEV (reference sequence). Trimming stripped 2 bases from V and 1 base from J, with 6 bases between. The CDR3 covers 13 residues. The CDR3 spells CASSLAQSYEQYF. The CDR3 bases are TGTGCCAGCAGTTTAGCACAATCCTACGAGCAGTACTTC.

The chain uses TRBV2 and TRBJ2-5, with D perhaps assigned TRBD1 or TRBD2 (6 bases each). This CDR3 comprises 15 residues. Germline V gene lookup returns CDR1 SNHLY and CDR2 FYNNEI. Deletions cut 1 base from V and 4 bases from J, with 13 bases between. CDR3 residues: CASSEVGGPGETQYF. The CDR3 nucleotides are TGTGCCAGCAGTGAAGTGGGGGGCCCGGGAGAGACCCAGTACTTC.

This clonotype has ten or more counts. This rearrangement joins TRBV5-1 to TRBJ2-6; 7 positions match TRBD2. The CDR3 totals 16 residues. CDR1 and CDR2 (germline): SGHRS, YFSETQ. Trimming at V came to 0 bases and at J to 3 bases, leaving 3 bases not matched to a gene. CDR3 region: CASSLARGFGANVLTF. CDR3 DNA sequence: TGCGCCAGCAGCTTGGCGCGGGGGTTTGGGGCCAACGTCCTGACTTTC.

This clonotype is medium-sized. The rearrangement links TRBV7-9 to TRBJ2-3, with D maybe TRBD2 (5 bases). The CDR3 runs to 16 residues. Germline V gene sequence: CDR1 SEHNR, CDR2 FQNEAQ (reference sequence). The ends were cut back, 1 base at V and 2 bases at J, with 13 bases in the middle. CDR3 nucleotides: TGTGCCAGCAGCTTAGTTTTAAGCGGAATCACAGATACGCAGTATTTT. Translated: CASSLVLSGITDTQYF.

At least ten counts were recorded for this clonotype. The J gene is TRBJ2-5, the V gene TRBV12-3 or TRBV12-4; TRBD1 agrees at 7 bases. The CDR3 contains 15 residues. The V gene end was trimmed by 2 bases and the J gene end by 4 bases; junction bases not matched to a gene: 7. CDR3 amino acids: CASSLNPSGGETQYF. CDR3 sequence (DNA): TGTGCCAGCAGTTTAAACCCATCAGGGGGAGAGACCCAGTACTTC.

This chain joins TRBV14 and TRBJ2-5; D is uncertain. V shed 3 bases and J shed 0 bases, with 8 bases lying between them. Germline CDR1 SGHDN, CDR2 FVKESK. There are 14 residues in the CDR3. The CDR3, as DNA: TGTGCCAGCAGCCATAATCGTGACCAAGAGACCCAGTACTTC. Protein: CASSHNRDQETQYF.

The chain recombines TRBV27 with TRBJ2-3; D assignment may be TRBD1 or TRBD2 (5 bases each). Trimming took off 3 bases at V and 7 bases at J, with 17 bases between the two ends. Looked up from germline, CDR1 is MNHEY and CDR2 is SMNVEV (reference sequence). CDR3 length: 15 residues. The CDR3 region has the DNA TGTGCCAGCAGTTTCTCTGGCCTTGAGGGGTATACGCAGTATTTT. Translation gives CASSFSGLEGYTQYF.

This clonotype appeared many times. The chain has TRBV5-1 and TRBJ2-2, with 8 bases matching TRBD1. This CDR3 spans 15 amino acids. Germline loops: CDR1 SGHRS, CDR2 YFSETQ. With 4 bases clipped from V and 5 bases from J, the junction kept 7 bases outside the gene matches. The CDR3 region is CASSEGQGGTGELFF. The DNA for the CDR3 is TGCGCCAGCAGCGAAGGACAGGGCGGTACCGGGGAGCTGTTTTTT.

This clonotype was counted many times. J is TRBJ2-5 and V is TRBV5-1, with D possibly matching TRBD2 (6 bases). V was shortened by 5 bases and J by 2 bases, with 13 bases between the two germline ends. The CDR3 spans 14 residues. CDR1 and CDR2 from the germline V gene are SGHRS and YFSETQ. The chain's CDR3 is CASRNSGEQETQYF. The CDR3 DNA reads TGCGCCAGCAGAAATAGCGGAGAACAAGAGACCCAGTACTTC.

This clonotype is large in the sample. J is TRBJ2-5 and V is TRBV3-1; TRBD2 might be the D (5 bases). The CDR3 sequence is 17 residues long. V lost 5 bases, J lost 0 bases, and 19 bases lay in between. The germline CDR1 and CDR2 sequences are LGHDT and YNNKEL (reference sequence). CDR3 in amino acids: CASSSTPDKDYQETQYF. The CDR3 DNA reads TGTGCCAGCAGCTCCACTCCTGACAAGGACTACCAAGAGACCCAGTACTTC.

This clonotype was counted at least ten times. This CDR3 is CAISEGGVLNTEAFF. The CDR3 DNA sequence: TGTGCCATCAGTGAGGGAGGGGTTTTGAACACTGAAGCTTTCTTT. This chain joins TRBV10-3 and TRBJ1-1, with a tentative D call TRBD1 (5 bases). V lost 2 bases, J lost 0 bases, and 10 bases lay in between. Germline lookup yields CDR1 ENHRY and CDR2 SYGVKD. The CDR3 runs 15 residues.

This clonotype was detected many times. The CDR3 DNA reads TGTGCCAGCACCCCACTCGGGGGGGGAAACACTGAAGCTTTCTTT. It codes for CASTPLGGGNTEAFF. This sequence joins TRBV12-3 or TRBV12-4 and TRBJ1-1; a possible D gene is TRBD1 (5 bases). Trimming shortened V by 7 bases and J by 2 bases, and 17 bases separated the two germline ends. The CDR3 has 15 residues.

As concerns this clonotype: The DNA is left out, because the CDR3 cannot be placed on it with certainty; the CDR3 is given as TCRdb lists it. The chain is built from TRBV5-6 and TRBJ2-7; the D call in the table, TRBD2, was not verified against the DNA. A total of 19 residues make up the CDR3, ends included. Germline CDR1 and CDR2: SGHDT and YYEEEE. This CDR3 is CASSFYICSARDQAGRQYV.

This clonotype occurred many times. CDR3 DNA: TGTGCCAGCAGCTCTTCCCTGACAGAGGAAGAGACCCAGTACTTC. This translates into CASSSSLTEEETQYF. The rearrangement joins TRBV12-3 or TRBV12-4 to TRBJ2-5, with D maybe TRBD1 (5 bases). The CDR3 sequence is 15 residues long. The V end lost 6 bases, the J end lost 3 bases, and 17 bases lay between the germline ends.

This chain links TRBV18 with TRBJ1-1, with a possible D match to TRBD1 (6 bases). There are 15 residues in the CDR3. V gave up 0 bases and J gave up 3 bases, with 11 bases separating them. Per germline, CDR1 KGHSH and CDR2 LQKENI. The CDR3 nucleotides read TGTGCCAGCTCACCACCACAGGGAGGGTACACTGAAGCTTTCTTT. Translation gives CASSPPQGGYTEAFF.

The sample holds many counts of this clonotype. The rearrangement links TRBV29-1 to TRBJ1-1, with TRBD1 matching over 7 bases. The V gene's germline CDR1 is SQVTM and CDR2 ANQGSEA. The CDR3 runs 14 residues. With 6 bases clipped from V and 1 base from J, the junction kept 8 bases outside the gene matches. The DNA of the CDR3 is TGCAGCGTCGCTGGGGGGACAGCGAACACTGAAGCTTTCTTT. The encoded protein is CSVAGGTANTEAFF.

This clonotype was seen repeatedly, ten times or more. This chain uses TRBV5-1 with TRBJ2-1, with D perhaps matching TRBD2 (5 bases). Germline V lookup: CDR1 SGHRS, CDR2 YFSETQ. Trimming cost V 5 bases and J 7 bases, with 10 bases left between them. The CDR3 covers 12 residues. The CDR3 is CASSLGGNEQFF. The CDR3 nucleotides are TGCGCCAGCAGTCTGGGCGGGAATGAGCAGTTCTTC.

Many counts were recorded for this clonotype. The chain is built from TRBV5-1 and TRBJ2-3; 13 nucleotides align to TRBD2. Germline V gene data show CDR1 as SGHRS and CDR2 as YFSETQ. This CDR3 contains 16 residues. V was pared by 3 bases and J by 2 bases, with 3 bases of the junction left unmatched. The CDR3 sequence: CASSWTSGGTTDTQYF. The CDR3, as DNA: TGCGCCAGCAGCTGGACTAGCGGGGGCACCACAGATACGCAGTATTTT.

This clonotype was detected ten times or more. V usage is TRBV20-1 and J usage is TRBJ1-1, with 7 bases fitting TRBD1. Germline CDR1 and CDR2: DFQATT and SNEGSKA (reference sequence). This CDR3 is built from 12 residues. Trimming at V came to 0 bases and at J to 8 bases, leaving 3 bases not matched to a gene. The CDR3 sequence: CSARENRGEAFF. The CDR3 bases are TGCAGTGCTAGAGAAAACAGGGGAGAAGCTTTCTTT.

This clonotype was seen at least ten times. The chain links TRBV9 to TRBJ1-2, with a weak D call TRBD1 (6 bases). V lost 0 bases and J lost 7, with 16 bases in between. This CDR3 is built from 15 residues. Germline V gene lookup returns CDR1 SGDLS and CDR2 YYNGEE. CDR3 DNA sequence: TGTGCCAGCAGCGTAGTAGCGGGAGGGGGATCTGGCTACACCTTC. It specifies CASSVVAGGGSGYTF.

This clonotype was counted ten times or more. This sequence joins TRBV27 and TRBJ2-5; no clear D. Germline CDR1 is MNHEY and CDR2 is SMNVEV (reference sequence). V was cut by 0 bases and J by 2 bases, with 7 bases left in between. This CDR3 spans 14 amino acids. The CDR3 nucleotides are TGTGCCAGCAGTTTATCCCCCCAACAAGAGACCCAGTACTTC. This codes for CASSLSPQQETQYF.

Ten or more counts support this clonotype. The chain combines TRBV5-1 with TRBJ1-1; D may be TRBD1 (5 bases). The length of the CDR3 is 14 residues. Germline loops: CDR1 SGHRS, CDR2 YFSETQ. V lost 0 bases to trimming and J lost 5 bases, with 11 bases between them. CDR3 coding DNA: TGCGCCAGCAGCTTGGTACGGGGCAGGACTGAAGCTTTCTTT. As protein: CASSLVRGRTEAFF.

This clonotype was counted ten times or more. The chain recombines TRBV20-1 with TRBJ1-1, with D hard to call. V lost 0 bases, J lost 0 bases, and 14 bases lay in between. The CDR3 spans 16 residues. The germline V gene has CDR1 DFQATT and CDR2 SNEGSKA (reference sequence). The CDR3 nucleotides are TGCAGTGCTAGAGATCTGACCGATAGAATGAACACTGAAGCTTTCTTT. Residues: CSARDLTDRMNTEAFF.

Regarding this clonotype: A much larger clone differs by one base, so this may be a read error. V gene TRBV5-6 combines with J gene TRBJ1-5; the D is unclear. The CDR3 spans 13 residues. The germline V gene has CDR1 SGHDT and CDR2 YYEEEE. CDR3 amino acids: CTSSLGRSQPQHF. CDR3 DNA sequence: TGTACCAGCAGCTTGGGAAGGAGCCAGCCCCAGCATTTT.

This clonotype was seen many times. V is TRBV5-1 and J is TRBJ1-5; D possibly corresponds to TRBD1 (5 bases). The V end was cut by 0 bases, the J end by 2 bases, with 15 bases between. The CDR3 runs to 17 residues. CDR1 SGHRS and CDR2 YFSETQ come from the germline V gene. The CDR3 loop reads CASSLAPGPAGNQPQHF. DNA for the CDR3: TGCGCCAGCAGCTTGGCTCCAGGGCCCGCGGGCAATCAGCCCCAGCATTTT.